This T cell receptor beta chain appears in the sequencing data of a study of CXCR3-negative and CXCR3-positive naive CD8 T cells. Study findings and constraints: Researchers reported similar TRBV-TRBJ usage in naive CXCR3-negative and CXCR3-positive cells, though memory differed. Relative to memory CD8+ cells, whose diversity was much lower, both naive subsets had comparably high diversity. More hydrophobic TRB CDR3s were found in CXCR3-positive naive cells than in CXCR3-negative naive cells.

TRB cDNA was prepared as libraries by UMI-labeled 5' RACE. After re-calling the 5' RACE reads, TCRdb lists one entry per CDR3 protein, DNA absent. This sample carries around 88,000 distinct CDR3 sequences, with around 1% going to the ten biggest clones. Of note for this clonotype: The target antigen is unknown.

The CDR3 sequence is 14 residues long. Looked up from germline, CDR1 is SEHNR and CDR2 is FQNEAQ (reference sequence). The specimen was naive CXCR3+ CD8+ T cells from blood. Subset in this sample: CD45RO-CCR7+CD27+CD95- naive CD8+ T cells expressing CXCR3 (TNR3+). This receptor was obtained from a human donor in good health. Some clones in this sample may be carry-over from other donors' samples. This chain links TRBV7-9 with TRBJ2-7; TCRdb's D call of TRBD1 is untestable without DNA. The CDR3 sequence is CASSQAPGDYEQYF.